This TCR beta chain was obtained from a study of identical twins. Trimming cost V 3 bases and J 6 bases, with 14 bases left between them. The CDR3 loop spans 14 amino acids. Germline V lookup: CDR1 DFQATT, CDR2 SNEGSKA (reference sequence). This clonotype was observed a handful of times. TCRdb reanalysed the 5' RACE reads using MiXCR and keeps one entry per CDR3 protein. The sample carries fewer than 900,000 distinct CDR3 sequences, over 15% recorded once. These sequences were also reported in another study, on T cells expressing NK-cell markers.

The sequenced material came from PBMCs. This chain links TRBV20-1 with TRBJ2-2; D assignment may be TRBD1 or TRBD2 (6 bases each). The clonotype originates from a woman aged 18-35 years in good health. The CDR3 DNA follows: TGCAGTGCTAGGGGGGGCCAGTGGGCCGGGGAGCTGTTTTTT. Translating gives CSARGGQWAGELFF.